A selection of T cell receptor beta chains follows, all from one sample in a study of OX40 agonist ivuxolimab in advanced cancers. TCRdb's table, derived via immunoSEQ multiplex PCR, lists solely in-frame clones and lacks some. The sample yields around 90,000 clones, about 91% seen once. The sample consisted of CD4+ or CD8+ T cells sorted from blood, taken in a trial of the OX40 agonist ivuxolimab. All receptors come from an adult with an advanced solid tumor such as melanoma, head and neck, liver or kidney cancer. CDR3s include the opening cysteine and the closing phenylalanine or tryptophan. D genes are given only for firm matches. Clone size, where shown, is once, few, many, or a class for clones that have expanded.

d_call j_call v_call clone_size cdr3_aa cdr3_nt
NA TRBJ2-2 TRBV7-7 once CASSFYANTGELFF TGTGCTAGCAGCTTTTATGCGAACACCGGGGAGCTGTTTTTT
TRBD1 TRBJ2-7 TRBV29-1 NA CSVTTGTVSYEQYF TGCAGCGTTACCACCGGGACAGTCTCCTACGAGCAGTACTTC
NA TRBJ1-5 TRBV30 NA CAWGHSNQPQHF TGTGCCTGGGGTCATAGCAATCAGCCCCAGCATTTT
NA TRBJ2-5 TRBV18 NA CASSPMSQETQYF TGTGCCAGCTCACCAATGTCCCAAGAGACCCAGTACTTC
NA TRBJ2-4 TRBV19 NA CASSPGSAKNIQYF TGTGCCAGTAGCCCGGGTTCAGCCAAAAACATTCAGTACTTC
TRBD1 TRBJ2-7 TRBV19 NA CASSNTGEGEQYF TGTGCCAGTAGTAACACAGGGGAAGGGGAGCAGTACTTC
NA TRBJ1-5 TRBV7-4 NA CASSFPAPLRRQGQPQHF TGTGCCAGCAGCTTTCCGGCCCCCTTGAGGCGTCAGGGTCAGCCCCAGCATTTT
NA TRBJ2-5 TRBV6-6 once CASSYSGGRETQYF TGTGCCAGCAGTTACTCAGGGGGGCGGGAGACCCAGTACTTC
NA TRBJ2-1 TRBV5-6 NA CASSLGVVNEQFF TGTGCCAGCAGCTTGGGGGTAGTTAATGAGCAGTTCTTC
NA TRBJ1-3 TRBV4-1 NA CASSHLEGVPSGNTIYF TGCGCCAGCAGCCACCTCGAGGGGGTCCCCTCTGGAAACACCATATATTTT
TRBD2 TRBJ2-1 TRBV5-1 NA CASSAGTSGRPSLSEQFF TGCGCCAGCAGCGCCGGGACTAGCGGGAGGCCTTCCCTCAGCGAGCAGTTCTTC
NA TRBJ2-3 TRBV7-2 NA CASSSGPQDTQYF TGTGCCAGCAGCTCGGGACCACAAGATACGCAGTATTTT
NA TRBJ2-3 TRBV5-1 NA CASTLSQGGPTDTQYF TGCGCCAGCACTTTATCTCAGGGGGGCCCCACAGATACGCAGTATTTT
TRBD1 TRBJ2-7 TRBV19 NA CASSRTGGAYEQYF TGTGCCAGTAGTCGGACAGGGGGCGCCTACGAGCAGTACTTC
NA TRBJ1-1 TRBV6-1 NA CASSGETNTEAFF TGTGCCAGCAGTGGCGAAACAAACACTGAAGCTTTCTTT
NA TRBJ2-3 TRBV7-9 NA CASSPRDTWVTGTQYF TGTGCCAGCAGCCCCCGGGACACCTGGGTCACAGGTACGCAGTATTTT
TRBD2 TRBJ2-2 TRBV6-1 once CASKLAPNTGELFF TGTGCCAGCAAACTAGCGCCGAACACCGGGGAGCTGTTTTTT
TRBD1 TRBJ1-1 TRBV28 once CASPPQGLLDTEAFF TGTGCCAGCCCCCCACAGGGGCTCTTGGATACTGAAGCTTTCTTT
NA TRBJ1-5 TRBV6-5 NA CASSYRGNQPQHF TGTGCCAGCAGTTACAGGGGAAATCAGCCCCAGCATTTT
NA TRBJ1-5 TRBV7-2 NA CASSLALSSNQPQHF TGTGCCAGCAGCTTAGCCCTTAGTTCGAATCAGCCCCAGCATTTT
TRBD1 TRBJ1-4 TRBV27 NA CASSEQGAGGEKLFF TGTGCCAGCAGTGAACAGGGGGCCGGGGGTGAAAAACTGTTTTTT
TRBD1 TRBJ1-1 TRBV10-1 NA CASSGDSLNTEAFF TGCGCCAGCAGTGGGGACAGTTTGAACACTGAAGCTTTCTTT
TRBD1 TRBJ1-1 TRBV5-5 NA CASRRTGGSTEAFF TGTGCCAGCAGACGAACAGGGGGGAGCACTGAAGCTTTCTTT
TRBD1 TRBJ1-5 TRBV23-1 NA CASSQLDRGRDQPQHF TGCGCCAGCAGTCAGTTGGACAGGGGGCGCGATCAGCCCCAGCATTTT
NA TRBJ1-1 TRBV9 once CASSVGYNAEAFF TGTGCCAGCAGCGTAGGGTACAACGCTGAAGCTTTCTTT
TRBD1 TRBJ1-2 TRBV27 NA CASSSSDRSYGYTF TGTGCCAGCAGTTCCTCGGACAGGAGCTATGGCTACACCTTC
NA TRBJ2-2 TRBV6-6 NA CASSGVSAGELFF TGTGCCAGCAGTGGGGTGTCAGCCGGGGAGCTGTTTTTT
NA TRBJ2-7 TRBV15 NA CASPTVPYEQYF TGTGCCTCGCCGACTGTCCCCTACGAGCAGTACTTC
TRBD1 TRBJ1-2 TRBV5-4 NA CASSMEGTVYGYTF TGTGCCAGCAGCATGGAAGGGACAGTCTATGGCTACACCTTC
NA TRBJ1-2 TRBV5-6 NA CASSSGTPGYTF TGTGCCAGCAGCAGCGGGACCCCGGGCTACACCTTC
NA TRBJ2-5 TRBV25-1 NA CASSEYGGGAETQYF TGTGCCAGCAGTGAATATGGGGGCGGGGCAGAGACCCAGTACTTC
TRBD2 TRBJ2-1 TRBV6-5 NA CASSYEAGVSEQFF TGTGCCAGCAGTTACGAAGCGGGAGTCTCTGAGCAGTTCTTC
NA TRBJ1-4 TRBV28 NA CASSLNSNLANEKLFF TGTGCCAGCAGTCTCAATTCGAATCTTGCTAATGAAAAACTGTTTTTT
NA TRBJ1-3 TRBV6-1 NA CASTQHRSGNTIYF TGTGCCAGCACCCAACATCGCTCTGGAAACACCATATATTTT
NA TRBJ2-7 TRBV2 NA CASSGGWRAKSYEQYF TGTGCCAGCAGTGGGGGATGGCGGGCCAAATCCTACGAGCAGTACTTC
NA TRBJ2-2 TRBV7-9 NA CASSFDTGELFF TGTGCCAGCAGCTTCGACACCGGGGAGCTGTTTTTT
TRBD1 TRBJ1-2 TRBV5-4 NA CASSRLMGQGAKGYTF TGTGCCAGCAGCCGCCTGATGGGACAGGGGGCGAAGGGCTACACCTTC
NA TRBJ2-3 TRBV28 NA CASRSEGTSDTQYF TGTGCCAGCAGGTCAGAGGGGACTTCGGATACGCAGTATTTT
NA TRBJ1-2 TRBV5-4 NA CASSRRDLYGYTF TGTGCCAGCAGCCGAAGGGACCTCTATGGCTACACCTTC
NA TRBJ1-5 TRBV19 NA CASKRSDSLSNQPQHF TGTGCCAGCAAAAGATCGGACAGCTTGAGCAATCAGCCCCAGCATTTT
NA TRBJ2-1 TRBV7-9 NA CASSLAEGEQFF TGTGCCAGCAGCTTAGCAGAGGGAGAGCAGTTCTTC
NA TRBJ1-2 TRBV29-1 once CSVGLGNYGYTF TGCAGCGTTGGGTTAGGTAACTATGGCTACACCTTC